Listed here is a single T cell receptor beta chain. Measured with immunoSEQ multiplex PCR; TCRdb has only the in-frame clones, and not every one. The data show fewer than 85,000 clones, about 92% seen once. The length of the CDR3 is 14 residues. Germline lookup yields CDR1 SGHKS and CDR2 YYEKEE (reference sequence). After removal of 4 bases from V and 5 bases from J, the junction contained 5 bases not matched to a gene. This sample stems from a study of blood T cell repertoires in COVID-19. Study at large: Sample material is recorded as cDNA or gDNA derived from T cells, B-cell-depleted T cells, or PBMCs.

J is TRBJ2-3 and V is TRBV5-5; 9 nucleotides match TRBD1. The TCR originated in a woman aged 45-65 years in a cohort sampled during active COVID-19. Material: peripheral blood. The CDR3 bases are TGTGCCAGCAGCCAAACAGGGGGCGGAGATACGCAGTATTTT. Residues: CASSQTGGGDTQYF.